This TCR beta chain was recorded in a study of cytomegalovirus exposure and HLA in healthy donors (dated by TCRdb to the late 2010s). The study in broad terms: An earlier analysis of approximately 640 of the donors reported 250 to 350 Gb of sequence data and some 120 million unique TCR beta sequences from approximately 180 million T cells. A later genetic analysis took genome-wide SNP genotypes for about 65% of the roughly 670 donors and used that subset as a discovery cohort. Every discovery cohort repertoire had been produced on one sequencing platform. Roughly 5 DR-DQ haplotypes were handled as single units for association and clustering, since linkage in the cohort was strong. Donor age, sex, ethnicity and CMV serostatus were collected together with the repertoire data. The genetic ancestry cluster associated with self-reported Caucasian donors included roughly four fifths of the 300 to 450 genotyped donors. In the later analysis, no new phenotypic data were used to find candidate immune exposures; instead, reliance was placed on TCR beta sequences and their occurrence across donors. In addition to the first cohort of roughly 700 subjects, a separate validation cohort of 130 or so different subjects was used. The aim of the study was to test whether cataloging public T cell receptors could identify signatures of past pathogen exposure. The study used immunosequencing to profile the T cell repertoires of approximately 640 subjects and linked those repertoires to cytomegalovirus serostatus. In an earlier analysis of 587 of the donors, high-throughput TCR beta sequencing was used to judge whether each TCR beta V gene segment behaved as functional or pseudogenic. High-throughput TCR immunosequencing, statistical association of individual TCRs with disease status, and machine learning were combined to predict cytomegalovirus infection status. Both class I and class II loci were covered by HLA typing, at four-digit resolution. Among roughly 370 genotyped donors of the cohort, an average of approximately 240,000 unique TCR beta nucleotide sequences were sequenced per donor, roughly 20% of them non-productive. Typing coverage varied by locus: about 629-630 donors for A, B, C, DRB1 and DQB1; more than 500 for DQA1; over 600 for DPA1; more than 450 for DPB1. To study patterns of TCR occurrence, a later analysis re-analyzed previously published TCR beta repertoires from under 750 donors and added high-resolution HLA genotyping. An early release covering roughly 600 HLA-typed donors comprised approximately 300 gigabases of sequencing data and approximately 85 million unique TCR sequences.

The cohort consisted of some 730 healthy bone marrow donors. At the time of sampling, every cohort member was nominally healthy, though immune exposures that went unrecorded were likely present. The donor tested CMV seronegative and was one of the 352 seronegative cohort members. A peripheral blood sample was provided by each donor, and peripheral blood mononuclear cells were used for TCR beta sequencing. The Qiagen DNeasy Blood Extraction Kit was used to extract genomic DNA from the blood cell samples. Findings and caveats that apply to the study as a whole: A later analysis reported that several top co-occurrence clusters appeared linked to parvovirus B19, influenza, CMV and Epstein-Barr virus. Compared with equally common non-associated chains, HLA-associated TCR beta chains in a later analysis were more clonally expanded and had lower generation probabilities. Roughly uniform sequencing depth across donors was assumed in presence/absence analyses, although this assumption may not hold. A total of some 180 TCR beta chains were listed by the study as associated with cytomegalovirus. A later analysis associated some 17,000 TCR beta sequences with specific HLA alleles at a false discovery rate of 0.05. While some public TCRs were present in many individuals, most TCR sequences turned up only very rarely across donors. Because counts were too low, under 20 rarely observed V segments, including chromosome 9 orphons, were left out of the earlier analysis of approximately 580 of the donors. Strong co-occurrence of HLA alleles, especially DR and DQ, made assigning TCR associations to individual alleles difficult. A later genetic analysis associated a missense DCLRE1C variant with V-gene and J-gene trimming of TCR beta chains, and an independent cohort replicated the association. In this cohort, only TCR beta chains were sequenced, and detectable features were limited by the absence of alpha or paired-chain data. A later analysis found that TCR association rates varied across HLA loci, with DRB1 alleles showing the most associated TCRs and HLA-C alleles the fewest. It was suggested by the authors that the approach could potentially be generalized to other disease states and immunological phenotypes. A few of the identified cytomegalovirus-associated TCR beta chains were confirmed in vitro to be specific for cytomegalovirus antigens. The 87-base-pair reads could not distinguish some IMGT-functional V segments, including TRBV6-2 and TRBV6-3, so those segments were excluded. Most CMV-associated TCR beta chains appeared to be HLA-restricted in a later analysis, and the HLA associations seemed to be driven largely by CMV exposure. HLA typing was unavailable for some donors at each locus, so association tests used only the typed subset. A further reported finding was that TCR beta sequences accurately predicted the HLA-A and HLA-B alleles for most subjects in the first cohort. In an earlier analysis of approximately 590 of the donors, most TCR beta V segments were observed in productive rearrangements about 90% or about 30% of the time, broadly matching IMGT annotations. Compared with the roughly 600-donor mean, donors in an Asian-associated ancestry cluster had fewer N-insertions in productive TCRs, according to a later genetic analysis. For the cohort, immune exposure information was limited to CMV serostatus. The sequencing pipeline was judged likely to have produced a cluster of highly shared sequence variants as a technical artifact. Cytomegalovirus status was reported to be diagnosed by the classifier with high specificity and sensitivity in both the original and validation cohorts. Correlated functional status among segregating V segments might reflect linkage disequilibrium, but an unknown experimental factor could not be ruled out.

Receptor libraries were prepared by the immunoSEQ multiplex PCR assay. A mixture of 60 forward primers for TCR Vbeta segments and 13 reverse primers for TCR Jbeta segments was used in the multiplex PCR. Amplification of the CDR3 region of rearranged TCR beta genes was performed with a multiplex PCR assay on genomic DNA. On the Illumina HiSeq System, the amplified TCR beta libraries were sequenced as 87-base-pair reads. The original methods were these. Across the roughly 700 repertoires, a later analysis counted 78 million or so unique TCR beta chains, around 11 million of which were shared by at least two donors. A nearest-neighbor algorithm error-corrected the raw reads and collapsed the reads into unique sequences, merging closely related sequences to remove PCR and sequencing errors. CDR3 sequences were aligned to IMGT reference sequences to assign V, D and J gene segments. For a sequence to be retained, at least a six-nucleotide match to both a V gene segment and a J gene segment was required. A rearrangement counted as productive if the CDR3 had no stop codons and remained in frame with V and J, and every other rearrangement counted as non-productive. Following IMGT convention, CDR3 was defined as the stretch from the second conserved V-encoded cysteine to the conserved J-encoded phenylalanine. In an earlier analysis of 587 of the donors, sequences lacking an unambiguous match to a single V gene segment were excluded. In an earlier analysis of 500 to 750 of the donors, V segments were called functional above 56.7% productive rearrangements and were called segregating when the between-donor standard deviation exceeded 5%. A statistical classification framework was developed to diagnose cytomegalovirus status using the catalog of TCR beta chain sequences. In a later analysis, V and J genes were assigned by comparing TCR nucleotide sequences against IMGT/GENE-DB human TR gene sequences. The TCRdist pipeline was used in a later analysis to assign CDR3 sequences and most-parsimonious VDJ recombination scenarios. In a later analysis, every TCR beta chain was defined by the combination of its CDR3 amino acid sequence and its V-gene family, and reads without a unique V-gene family were dropped. To address suspected cross-contamination and a sequencing artifact, a later analysis removed 592 highly shared, low-generation-probability nucleotide sequences. In a later analysis, a clonal expansion index for each public chain was calculated from normalized within-repertoire ranks of inferred template counts. Generation probabilities in a later analysis came from a VDJ recombination model fitted to out-of-frame rearrangements, and those results were checked against IGoR. A later analysis scored TCR-TCR, TCR-HLA and TCR-CMV co-occurrence with hypergeometric tests, applying a repertoire-size bias correction to TCR pairs. To estimate false discovery rates, a later analysis permuted the HLA or CMV assignments 20 times. In a later analysis, co-occurring TCRs were grouped using DBSCAN, and TCRdist sequence similarity was added for clustering within HLA-allele-positive subsets. Repertoires with fewer than 30,000 or more than 120,000 public chains, plus five repertoires with anomalous nucleotide sharing, were excluded from co-occurrence clustering. Imported from immuneACCESS, the table was reduced by TCRdb to in-frame sequences with V and J called. These copies leave out some clones; in studies compared against another copy, an unresolved V gene accounts for under half, and the cause of the remainder is not known. Clone size and the V and J calls come from that table; the DNA yielded D and trimming. The sample table lists under 45,000 clones, 70% to 85% of them with a count of one. The ten largest account for about 1.5% of the sample.

Of note for this clone: Its antigen is not yet known. Per-base qualities were not stored, and no clone one base away is much larger.

Counted from cysteine to phenylalanine, this CDR3 has 17 amino acids. Of all the DNA, just the CDR3 is kept, 51 bases in frame from base 1. V is clipped by 5 bases and J by 0 bases, and the sequence between their germline boundaries is 17 bases long. The germline V gene (reference sequence) sets CDR1 to LNHDA and CDR2 to SQIVND. This TCR came from a man aged 30 to 45 in good health and CMV-seronegative. Material: PBMCs. The sequence is built from TRBV19 and TRBJ1-3, with no confident D gene call. CDR3 loop: CASSARLLPLSGNTIYF. The nucleotide sequence reads as follows: TGTGCCAGTAGTGCCCGACTGCTACCTCTCTCTGGAAACACCATATATTTT. Extended through the reference TRBV19 and TRBJ1-3 proteins, this CDR3 yields the full variable domain: DGGITQSPKYLFRKEGQNVTLSCEQNLNHDAMYWYRQDPGQGLRLIYYSQIVNDFQKGDIAEGYSVSREKKESFPLTVTSAQKNPTAFYLCASSARLLPLSGNTIYFGEGSWLTVV.